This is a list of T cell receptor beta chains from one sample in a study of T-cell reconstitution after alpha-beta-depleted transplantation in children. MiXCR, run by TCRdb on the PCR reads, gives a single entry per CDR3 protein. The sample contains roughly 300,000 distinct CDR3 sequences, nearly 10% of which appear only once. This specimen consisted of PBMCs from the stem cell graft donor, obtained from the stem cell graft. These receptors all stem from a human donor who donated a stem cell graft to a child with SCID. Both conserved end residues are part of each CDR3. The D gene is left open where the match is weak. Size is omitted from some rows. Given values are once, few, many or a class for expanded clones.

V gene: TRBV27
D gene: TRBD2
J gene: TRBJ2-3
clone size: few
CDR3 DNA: TGTGCCAGCAGTCGACACCGGACTAGAGGGATTTATGACACAGATACGCAGTATTTT
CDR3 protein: CASSRHRTRGIYDTDTQYF

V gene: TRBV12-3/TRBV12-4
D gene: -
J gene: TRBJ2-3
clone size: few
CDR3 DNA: TGTGCCAGCAGTTTTTTAGTTTGGGGCCGCACAGATACGCAGTATTTT
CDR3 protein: CASSFLVWGRTDTQYF

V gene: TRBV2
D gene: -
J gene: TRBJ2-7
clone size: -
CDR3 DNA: TGTGCCAGCAGCCTACCTCGGGAAATCCAGGACGAGCAGTACTTC
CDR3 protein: CASSLPREIQDEQYF

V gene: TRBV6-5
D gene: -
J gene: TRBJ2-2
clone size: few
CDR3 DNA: TGTGCCAGCAGTTACCGGGGCAGGGGGGACACCGGGGAGCTGTTTTTT
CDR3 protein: CASSYRGRGDTGELFF

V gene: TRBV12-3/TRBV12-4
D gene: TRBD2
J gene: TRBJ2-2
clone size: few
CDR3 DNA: TGTGCCAGCACCCTAGCCCCCAGCGGGGGGCTCACCGGGGAGCTGTTTTTT
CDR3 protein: CASTLAPSGGLTGELFF

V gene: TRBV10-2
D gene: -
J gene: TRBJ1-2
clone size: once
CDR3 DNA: TGCGCCAGCAGTGAGTCGATTGGAACGGGCTACACCTTC
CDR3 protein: CASSESIGTGYTF

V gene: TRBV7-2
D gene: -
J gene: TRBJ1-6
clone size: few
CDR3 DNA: TGTGCCAGCAGCTCGAGACAGAATTCACCCCTCCACTTT
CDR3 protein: CASSSRQNSPLHF

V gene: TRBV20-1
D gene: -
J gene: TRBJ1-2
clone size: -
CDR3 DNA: TGCAGTGCGCGACAGGCGGGGGGCTACACCTTC
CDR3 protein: CSARQAGGYTF

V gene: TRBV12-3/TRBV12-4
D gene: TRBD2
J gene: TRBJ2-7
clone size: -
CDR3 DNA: TGTGCCAGCGGGGGGGATTCCTACGAGCAGTACTTC
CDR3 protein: CASGGDSYEQYF

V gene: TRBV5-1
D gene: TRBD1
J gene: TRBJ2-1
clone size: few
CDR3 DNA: TGCGCCAGCAGCCGTACACGGGACAGGTGGGGGCGAGACAATGAGCAGTTCTTC
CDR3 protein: CASSRTRDRWGRDNEQFF

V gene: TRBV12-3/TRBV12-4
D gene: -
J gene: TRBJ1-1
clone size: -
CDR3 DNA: TGTGCCAGCACACACAATATGAACACTGAAGCTTTCTTT
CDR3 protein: CASTHNMNTEAFF

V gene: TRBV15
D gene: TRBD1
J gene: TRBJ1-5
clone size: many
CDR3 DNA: TGTGCCACCAGCAGGGGTCAGGGACAGGGTATAAATCAGCCCCAGCATTTT
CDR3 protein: CATSRGQGQGINQPQHF

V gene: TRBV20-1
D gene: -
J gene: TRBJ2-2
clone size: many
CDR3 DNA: TGCAGTGCTAGATGGGACGGAAACACCGGGGAGCTGTTTTTT
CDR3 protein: CSARWDGNTGELFF

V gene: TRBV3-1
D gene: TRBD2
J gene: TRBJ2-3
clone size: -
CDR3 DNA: TGTGCCAGCAGGGGACTAGCGGGGAGCATAAGCACAGATACGCAGTATTTT
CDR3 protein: CASRGLAGSISTDTQYF

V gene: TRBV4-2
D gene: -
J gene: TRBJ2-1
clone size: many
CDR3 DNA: TGTGCCAGCAGCCTGGCTAGCAATGAGCAGTTCTTC
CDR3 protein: CASSLASNEQFF

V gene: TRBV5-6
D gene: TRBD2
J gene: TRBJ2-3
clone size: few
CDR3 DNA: TGTGCCAGCAGCCCCTGGACTAGCGGGGGTTCTAGCACAGATACGCAGTATTTT
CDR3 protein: CASSPWTSGGSSTDTQYF

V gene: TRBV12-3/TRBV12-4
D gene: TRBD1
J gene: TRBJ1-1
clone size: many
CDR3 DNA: TGTGCCAGCAGTTCCCGGGACAGGAACACTGAAGCTTTCTTT
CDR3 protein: CASSSRDRNTEAFF

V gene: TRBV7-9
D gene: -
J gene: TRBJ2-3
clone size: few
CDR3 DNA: TGTGCCAGCAGCTTAGGTTCGCTTCATAGCACAGATACGCAGTATTTT
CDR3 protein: CASSLGSLHSTDTQYF

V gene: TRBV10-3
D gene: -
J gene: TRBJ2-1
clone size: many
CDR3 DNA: TGTGCCATCAAGCCTAGCGAAACTCATGAGCAGTTCTTC
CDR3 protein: CAIKPSETHEQFF

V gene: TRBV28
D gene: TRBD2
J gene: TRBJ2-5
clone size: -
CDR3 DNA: TGTGCCAGCCTGGGGACTAGCGGGGGGGCCGTGGAGACCCAGTACTTC
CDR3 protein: CASLGTSGGAVETQYF

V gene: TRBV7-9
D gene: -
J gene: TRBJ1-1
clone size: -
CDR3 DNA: TGTGCCAGCAGTCAAATCGGACGCGTGAACACTGAAGCTTTCTTT
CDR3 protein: CASSQIGRVNTEAFF

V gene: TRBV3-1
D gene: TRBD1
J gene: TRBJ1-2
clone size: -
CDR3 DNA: TGTGCCAGCAGCCAAAGGGACAGTTATGGCTACACCTTC
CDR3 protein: CASSQRDSYGYTF

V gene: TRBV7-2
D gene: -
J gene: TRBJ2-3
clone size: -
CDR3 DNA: TGTGCCAGCAGATATAGGACTAGCACAGATACGCAGTATTTT
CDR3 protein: CASRYRTSTDTQYF

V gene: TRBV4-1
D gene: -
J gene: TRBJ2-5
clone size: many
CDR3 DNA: TGCGCCAGCAGCCAAGGGTTGAACAGGGAAGAGACCCAGTACTTC
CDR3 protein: CASSQGLNREETQYF

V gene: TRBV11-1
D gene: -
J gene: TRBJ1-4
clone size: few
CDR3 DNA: TGTGCCAGCAGCGTAACCCCGGGACTGTTTAGCGTGACCGTTAATGAAAAACTGTTTTTT
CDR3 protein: CASSVTPGLFSVTVNEKLFF

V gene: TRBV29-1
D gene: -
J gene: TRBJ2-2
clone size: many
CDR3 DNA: TGCAGCGTCGAAGGACAGAACACCGGGGAGCTGTTTTTT
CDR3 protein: CSVEGQNTGELFF

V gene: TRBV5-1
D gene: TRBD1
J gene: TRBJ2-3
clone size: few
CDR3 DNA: TGCGCCAGCAGCTGGAGACAGGGGCCCGAGTCCGATACGCAGTATTTT
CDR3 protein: CASSWRQGPESDTQYF

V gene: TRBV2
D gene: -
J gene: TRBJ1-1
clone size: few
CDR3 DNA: TGTGCCAGCAGTGAAGTGGGGTTCGCTGAAGCTTTCTTT
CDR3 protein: CASSEVGFAEAFF

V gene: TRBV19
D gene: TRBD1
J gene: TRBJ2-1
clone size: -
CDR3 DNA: TGTGCCAGTCGCCGGGACAGACTATACAATGAGCAGTTCTTC
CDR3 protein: CASRRDRLYNEQFF

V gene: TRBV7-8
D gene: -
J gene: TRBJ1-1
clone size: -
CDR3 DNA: TGTGCCAGCAGCTCCCGGGGGACTGAAGCTTTCTTT
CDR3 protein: CASSSRGTEAFF

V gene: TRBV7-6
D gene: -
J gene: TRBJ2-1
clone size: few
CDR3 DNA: TGTGCCAGCAGCTTAGCACCCGAGGCGGTGAGCTCCTACAATGAGCAGTTCTTC
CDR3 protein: CASSLAPEAVSSYNEQFF

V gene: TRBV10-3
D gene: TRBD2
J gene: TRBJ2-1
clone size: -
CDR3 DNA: TGTGCCGTCGATAGCGGGGGACTGAGCTCCTACAATGAGCAGTTCTTC
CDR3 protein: CAVDSGGLSSYNEQFF

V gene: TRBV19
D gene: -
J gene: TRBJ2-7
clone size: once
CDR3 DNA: TGTGCCAGTAGTATAGATAGGGCAGGCGGCTACGAGCAGTACTTC
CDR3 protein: CASSIDRAGGYEQYF

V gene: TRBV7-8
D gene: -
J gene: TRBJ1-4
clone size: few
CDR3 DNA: TGTGCCAGCCGAAGAGGGGGAAATGAAAAACTGTTTTTT
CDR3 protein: CASRRGGNEKLFF

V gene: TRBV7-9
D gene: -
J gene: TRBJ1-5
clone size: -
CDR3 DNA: TGTGCCAGCAGCCCCGCGGGGGCGGGGGATCAGCCCCAGCATTTT
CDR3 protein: CASSPAGAGDQPQHF

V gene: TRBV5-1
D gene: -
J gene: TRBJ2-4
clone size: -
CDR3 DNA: TGCGCCAGCAGAGCGGCAGACCAAAACATTCAGTACTTC
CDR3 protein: CASRAADQNIQYF

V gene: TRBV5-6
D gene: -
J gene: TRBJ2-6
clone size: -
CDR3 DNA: TGTGCCAGCAGGAAAATCCGGGACACTATCTCTGGGGCCAACGTCCTGACTTTC
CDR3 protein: CASRKIRDTISGANVLTF

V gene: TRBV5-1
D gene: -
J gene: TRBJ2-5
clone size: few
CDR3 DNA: TGCGCCAGCAGCTTGAGGACTGCCGGGGAGACCCAGTACTTC
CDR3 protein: CASSLRTAGETQYF

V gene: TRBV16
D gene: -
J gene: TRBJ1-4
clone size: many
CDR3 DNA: TGTGCCAGCAGCCAATCGTCGCAGCTGCTTGAAAAACTGTTTTTT
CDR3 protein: CASSQSSQLLEKLFF

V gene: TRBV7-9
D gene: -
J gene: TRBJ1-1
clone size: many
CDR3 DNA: TGTGCCAGCAGCTTATTCACTGAAGCTTTCTTT
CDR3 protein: CASSLFTEAFF

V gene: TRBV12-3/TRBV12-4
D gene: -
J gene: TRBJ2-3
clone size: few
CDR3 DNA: TGTGCCAGCAGTTTTATTGACAGTAGCACAGATACGCAGTATTTT
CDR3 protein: CASSFIDSSTDTQYF

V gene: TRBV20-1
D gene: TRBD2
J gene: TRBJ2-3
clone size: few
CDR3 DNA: TGCAGTGCTAGAGTAGCAGCGGGGAGAGACACAGATACGCAGTATTTT
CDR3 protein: CSARVAAGRDTDTQYF

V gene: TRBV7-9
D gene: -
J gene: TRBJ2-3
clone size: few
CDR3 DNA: TGTGCCAGCAGCGGGGGGACGCAAACCAGCACAGATACGCAGTATTTT
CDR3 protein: CASSGGTQTSTDTQYF

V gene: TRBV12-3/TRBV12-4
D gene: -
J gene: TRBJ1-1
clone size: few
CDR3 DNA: TGTGCCAGCACCTCTTCAGGGGTGGGCACTGAAGCTTTCTTT
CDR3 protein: CASTSSGVGTEAFF

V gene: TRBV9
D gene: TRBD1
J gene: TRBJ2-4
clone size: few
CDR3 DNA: TGTGCCAGCAGCGTAGCGGACAGGGGGCCGGCAAACATTCAGTACTTC
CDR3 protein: CASSVADRGPANIQYF

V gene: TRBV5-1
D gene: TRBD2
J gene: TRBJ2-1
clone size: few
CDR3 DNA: TGCGCCAGCAGCTTGGGTGGGACTAGCGGGTACAATGAGCAGTTCTTC
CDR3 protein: CASSLGGTSGYNEQFF

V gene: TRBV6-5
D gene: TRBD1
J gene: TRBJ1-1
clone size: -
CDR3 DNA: TGTGCCAGCAGGAGAACAGGGGATGGAGCTTTCTTT
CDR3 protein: CASRRTGDGAFF

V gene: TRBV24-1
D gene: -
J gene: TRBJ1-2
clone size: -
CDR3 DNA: TGTGCCACCAGTGACAAGACGGGCTATGGCTACACCTTC
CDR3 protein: CATSDKTGYGYTF

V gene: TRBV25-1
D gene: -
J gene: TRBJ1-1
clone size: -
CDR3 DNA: TGTGCCAGCAGTGTCAAGGCAGGGAACACTGAAGCTTTCTTT
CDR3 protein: CASSVKAGNTEAFF

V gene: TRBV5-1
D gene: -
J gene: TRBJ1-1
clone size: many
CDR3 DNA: TGCGCCAGCAGCTTGGCCGCTCAGAACACTGAAGCTTTCTTT
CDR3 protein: CASSLAAQNTEAFF

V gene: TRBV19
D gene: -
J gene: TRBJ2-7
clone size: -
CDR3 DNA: TGTGCCAGTAGTATCTCGGCCAGTCGGTTTTCCTACGAGCAGTACTTC
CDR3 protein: CASSISASRFSYEQYF

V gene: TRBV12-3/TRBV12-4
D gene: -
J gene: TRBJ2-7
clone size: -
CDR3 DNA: TGTGCCAGCAGTTTAGCAAGGAGGGGGTTGGCAGCTGGGAACTACGAGCAGTACTTC
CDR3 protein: CASSLARRGLAAGNYEQYF

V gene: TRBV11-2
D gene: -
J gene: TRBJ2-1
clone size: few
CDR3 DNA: TGTGCCAGCAGCTTCACAGGGTGGGAGCAGTTCTTC
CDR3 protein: CASSFTGWEQFF

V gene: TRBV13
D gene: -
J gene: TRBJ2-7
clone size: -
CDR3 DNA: TGTGCCAGCAGCTTATTCGGCAGGGTCGACGAGCAGTACTTC
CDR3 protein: CASSLFGRVDEQYF

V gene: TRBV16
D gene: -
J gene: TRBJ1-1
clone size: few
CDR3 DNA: TGTGCCAGCAGCCAATACAGGGTAGGCACTGAAGCTTTCTTT
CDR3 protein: CASSQYRVGTEAFF

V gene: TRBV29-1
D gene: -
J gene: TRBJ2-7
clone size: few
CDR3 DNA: TGCAGCGTTGAGTCAGGGGCCGAGCAGTACTTC
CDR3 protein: CSVESGAEQYF

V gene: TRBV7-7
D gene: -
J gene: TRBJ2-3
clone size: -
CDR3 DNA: TGTGCTAGCAGCCAATCGACAGACCTAAAGCAGTATTTT
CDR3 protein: CASSQSTDLKQYF